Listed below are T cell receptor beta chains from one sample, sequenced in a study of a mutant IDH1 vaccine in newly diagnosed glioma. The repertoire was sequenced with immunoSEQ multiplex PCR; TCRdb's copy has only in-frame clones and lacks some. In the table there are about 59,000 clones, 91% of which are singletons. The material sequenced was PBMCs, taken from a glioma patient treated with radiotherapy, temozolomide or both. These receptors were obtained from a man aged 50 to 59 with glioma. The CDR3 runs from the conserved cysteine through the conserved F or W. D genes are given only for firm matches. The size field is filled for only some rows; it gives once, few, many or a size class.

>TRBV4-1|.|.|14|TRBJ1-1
TGCGCCAGCAGCCAACCTTCAGGGTTCACTGAAGCTTTCTTT
CASSQPSGFTEAFF
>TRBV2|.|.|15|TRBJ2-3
TGTGCCAGCTTCATAGGAGGGACTAGCACAGATACGCAGTATTTT
CASFIGGTSTDTQYF
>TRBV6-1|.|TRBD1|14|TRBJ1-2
TGTGCCAGTTGGGGACAGACAATTAACTATGGCTACACCTTC
CASWGQTINYGYTF
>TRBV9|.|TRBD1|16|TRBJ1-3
TGTGCCAGCAGCGTAGCTACAGGGGCTTCAGGAAACACCATATATTTT
CASSVATGASGNTIYF
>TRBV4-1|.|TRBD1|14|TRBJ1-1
TGCGCCAGCAGCCTACAGGGGGCGCAAACTGAAGCTTTCTTT
CASSLQGAQTEAFF
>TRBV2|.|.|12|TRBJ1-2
TGTGCCAGCAGTGATCGCGGTTATGGCTACACCTTC
CASSDRGYGYTF
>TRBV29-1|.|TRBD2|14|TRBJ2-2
TGCAGCGTGGGACGGGGGGGAAACACCGGGGAGCTGTTTTTT
CSVGRGGNTGELFF
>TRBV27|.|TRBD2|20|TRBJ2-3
TGTGCCAGCAGTTTAACCCCGGGGACGACTGACGGGGGGGCCACAGATACGCAGTATTTT
CASSLTPGTTDGGATDTQYF
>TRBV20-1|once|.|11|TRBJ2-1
TGCAGTGCTACCCGGCCCAATGAGCAGTTCTTC
CSATRPNEQFF
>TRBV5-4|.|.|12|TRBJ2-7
TGTGCCAGCAGCACCGGGACCCGGTCCCAGTACTTC
CASSTGTRSQYF
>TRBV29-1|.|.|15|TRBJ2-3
TGCAGCGTTCCGCCGGGCCCAGGGGGCACAGATACGCAGTATTTT
CSVPPGPGGTDTQYF
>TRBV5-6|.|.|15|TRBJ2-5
TGTGCCAGCAGCTTGACGGTATGGTACCAAGAGACCCAGTACTTC
CASSLTVWYQETQYF
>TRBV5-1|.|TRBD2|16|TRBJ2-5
TGCGCCAGCAGCTCCGGACTAGCGGTGTACCAAGAGACCCAGTACTTC
CASSSGLAVYQETQYF
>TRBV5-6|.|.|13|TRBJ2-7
TGTGCCAGCAGCCGGGGACGGACCTACGAGCAGTACTTC
CASSRGRTYEQYF
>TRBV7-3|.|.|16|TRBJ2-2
TGTGCCAGCAGCTTAAGACACACAGGGTTTACCGGGGAGCTGTTTTTT
CASSLRHTGFTGELFF
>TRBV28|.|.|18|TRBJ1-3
TGTGCCAGCAGTATGGTCCCCACAGCCTCCTCTGTGGGAAACACCATATATTTT
CASSMVPTASSVGNTIYF
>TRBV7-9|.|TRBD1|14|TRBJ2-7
TGTGCCAGCAGCTCGGGACAGGGGGACTACGAGCAGTACTTC
CASSSGQGDYEQYF
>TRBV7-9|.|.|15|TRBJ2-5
TGTGCCAGCAGCTTAGTCATGGGGCCTGGAGAGACCCAGTACTTC
CASSLVMGPGETQYF
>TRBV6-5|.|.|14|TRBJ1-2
TGTGCCAGCAGTCCCCGCAGGCACTACTATGGCTACACCTTC
CASSPRRHYYGYTF
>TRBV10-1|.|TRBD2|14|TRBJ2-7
TGCGCCAGCAGTGTGCTAGCGGGGGCAGGCGAGCAGTACTTC
CASSVLAGAGEQYF
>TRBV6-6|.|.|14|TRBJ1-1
TGTGCCAGCAAGGGTGCAGGGAGGTCTTCTGAAGCTTTCTTT
CASKGAGRSSEAFF
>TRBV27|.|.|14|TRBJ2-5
TGTGCCAGCAGCCCTGGAAGGGGGGGGGAGACCCAGTACTTC
CASSPGRGGETQYF
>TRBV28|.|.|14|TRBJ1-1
TGTGCCAGCAGTCCGACTAGCCCACTTTTTCGAGCTTTCTTT
CASSPTSPLFRAFF
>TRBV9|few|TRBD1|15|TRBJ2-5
TGTGCCAGCAGCGTTTCGACAGGGGGTCGGGAGACCCAGTACTTC
CASSVSTGGRETQYF
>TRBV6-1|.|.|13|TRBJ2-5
TGTGCCAGCAGTGAAGTGTACAGAAAGACCCAGTACTTC
CASSEVYRKTQYF
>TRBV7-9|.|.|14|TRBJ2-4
TGTGCCAGCAGCTTACAGGGAAGTGGGGACATTCAGTACTTC
CASSLQGSGDIQYF
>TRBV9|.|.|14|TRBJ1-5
TGTGCCAGCAGCGTCTCGGGACTGAATCAGCCCCAGCATTTT
CASSVSGLNQPQHF
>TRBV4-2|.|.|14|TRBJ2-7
TGTGCCAGCAGCCAAATCTCTGGCACCTACGAGCAGTACTTC
CASSQISGTYEQYF
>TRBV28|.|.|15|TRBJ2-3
TGTGCCAGCAGGAGGATCAGGGGAATCACAGATACGCAGTATTTT
CASRRIRGITDTQYF
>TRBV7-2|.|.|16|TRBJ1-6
TGTGCCAGCAGCTTAGTTTCTCCGACTGGGAATTCACCCCTCCACTTT
CASSLVSPTGNSPLHF
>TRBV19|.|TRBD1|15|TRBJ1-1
TGTGCCAGTAGTATCAGGACAGGGAGTTTGTCGAAAGCTTTCTTT
CASSIRTGSLSKAFF
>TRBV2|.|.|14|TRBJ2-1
TGTGCCAGCACCGCGTCTGGGGGGTCTTTTGGGCAGTTCTTC
CASTASGGSFGQFF
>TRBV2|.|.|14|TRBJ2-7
TGTGCCAGCAGTGAAAGTCTTGGTTACTACGAGCAGTACTTC
CASSESLGYYEQYF
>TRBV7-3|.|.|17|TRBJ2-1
TGTGCCAGCAGCTTAAGAGAAGCTAGCGACTCCTACAATGAGCAGTTCTTC
CASSLREASDSYNEQFF
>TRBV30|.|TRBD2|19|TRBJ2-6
TGTGCCTGGAGCCCTACGGGACTAGCGGGAGGGCCCGGGGCCAACGTCCTGACTTTC
CAWSPTGLAGGPGANVLTF
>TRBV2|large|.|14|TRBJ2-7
TGTGCCAGCAGTGAAGGGTACAATAACTACGAGCAGTACTTC
CASSEGYNNYEQYF
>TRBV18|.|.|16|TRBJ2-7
TGTGCCAGCTCACCAGGTGGGGGGCCTAGCTCCTACGAGCAGTACTTC
CASSPGGGPSSYEQYF
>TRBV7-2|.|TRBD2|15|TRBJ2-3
TGTGCCAGCAGCTTAGTCTCAGCGGGGACAGATACGCAGTATTTT
CASSLVSAGTDTQYF
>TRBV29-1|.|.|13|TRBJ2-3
TGCAGCGTTAATCTGGACAGCACAGATACGCAGTATTTT
CSVNLDSTDTQYF
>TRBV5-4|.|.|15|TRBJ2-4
TGTGCCAGCAGCTTGGCGGGGGCGATCAAAAACATTCAGTACTTC
CASSLAGAIKNIQYF
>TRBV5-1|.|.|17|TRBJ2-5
TGCGCCAGCAGCTTGGCCCCCCAGGGACAAGGAATCGAGACCCAGTACTTC
CASSLAPQGQGIETQYF
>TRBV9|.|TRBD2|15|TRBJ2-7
TGTGCCAGCAGCGCTACTAGCGGGTACTCCTACGAGCAGTACTTC
CASSATSGYSYEQYF
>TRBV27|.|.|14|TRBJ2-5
TGTGCCAGCAGTTTACAGGCACGAGGGGAAACCCAGTACTTC
CASSLQARGETQYF
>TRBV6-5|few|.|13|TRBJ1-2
TGTGCCAGCAGAAAAAACTCGCGCTATGGCTACACCTTC
CASRKNSRYGYTF